These T cell receptor beta chains were read from a single sample in a study of blood T cell repertoires in COVID-19. TCRdb's table, derived via immunoSEQ multiplex PCR, lists solely in-frame clones and lacks some. The sample has around 75,000 clones; more than 70% are singletons. Material: peripheral blood. The receptors were gathered from a man over 45 with COVID-19, enrolled during active disease. The conserved cysteine and the conserved F or W are not part of the CDR3 here. D genes are given only for firm matches. Not all rows give a size; the values are once, few, many and, for expanded clones, a class.

CDR3aa: ASSSNQVDGANVLT
d_gene: .
abundance: .
v_gene: TRBV6-2/TRBV6-3
j_gene: TRBJ2-6

CDR3aa: ASRPSGTYYNEQF
d_gene: TRBD2
abundance: few
v_gene: TRBV2
j_gene: TRBJ2-1

CDR3aa: SASLLDTQY
d_gene: .
abundance: .
v_gene: TRBV20-1
j_gene: TRBJ2-3

CDR3aa: ATSVPGNTEAF
d_gene: .
abundance: .
v_gene: TRBV24-1
j_gene: TRBJ1-1

CDR3aa: ASSQLQGGQPQH
d_gene: .
abundance: .
v_gene: TRBV3-1/TRBV3-2
j_gene: TRBJ1-5

CDR3aa: ASSPWTGMNYGYT
d_gene: TRBD1
abundance: .
v_gene: TRBV28
j_gene: TRBJ1-2

CDR3aa: ADGLAGTDTQY
d_gene: TRBD2
abundance: .
v_gene: TRBV12-3/TRBV12-4
j_gene: TRBJ2-3

CDR3aa: ASSLGGTSTRNEQF
d_gene: .
abundance: .
v_gene: TRBV5-1
j_gene: TRBJ2-1

CDR3aa: ASRTRDRGRLGGYT
d_gene: TRBD1
abundance: .
v_gene: TRBV5-6
j_gene: TRBJ1-2

CDR3aa: ASSLLQRAGAYEQY
d_gene: .
abundance: .
v_gene: TRBV28
j_gene: TRBJ2-7

CDR3aa: ASSLGTSGSRHEQF
d_gene: TRBD2
abundance: .
v_gene: TRBV5-1
j_gene: TRBJ2-1

CDR3aa: ASSEALRHLNTEAF
d_gene: .
abundance: .
v_gene: TRBV2
j_gene: TRBJ1-1

CDR3aa: ASSSLPRGGYNSPLH
d_gene: .
abundance: .
v_gene: TRBV28
j_gene: TRBJ1-6

CDR3aa: ASSSLPGQAPSYEQY
d_gene: TRBD1
abundance: .
v_gene: TRBV11-2
j_gene: TRBJ2-7

CDR3aa: ASSPTSGISYNEQF
d_gene: TRBD2
abundance: .
v_gene: TRBV5-4
j_gene: TRBJ2-1

CDR3aa: ASSLGGASYEQY
d_gene: .
abundance: .
v_gene: TRBV19
j_gene: TRBJ2-7

CDR3aa: ASGQFLREQY
d_gene: .
abundance: .
v_gene: TRBV25-1
j_gene: TRBJ2-7

CDR3aa: AISASGEGTDTQY
d_gene: .
abundance: .
v_gene: TRBV10-3
j_gene: TRBJ2-3

CDR3aa: ASSQDINEKLF
d_gene: .
abundance: .
v_gene: TRBV4-2
j_gene: TRBJ1-4

CDR3aa: ASSYDWTGVTYEQY
d_gene: TRBD1
abundance: .
v_gene: TRBV6-2/TRBV6-3
j_gene: TRBJ2-7

CDR3aa: ASSVQVTAQAF
d_gene: .
abundance: few
v_gene: TRBV9
j_gene: TRBJ1-1

CDR3aa: ASSYGRASYEQY
d_gene: .
abundance: .
v_gene: TRBV6-5
j_gene: TRBJ2-7

CDR3aa: ASSLTAGSSYEQY
d_gene: .
abundance: .
v_gene: TRBV5-1
j_gene: TRBJ2-7

CDR3aa: ASSQGLRWSGRNEQY
d_gene: .
abundance: .
v_gene: TRBV3-1/TRBV3-2
j_gene: TRBJ2-7

CDR3aa: ASSGRGTAISNQPQH
d_gene: TRBD1
abundance: .
v_gene: TRBV6-1
j_gene: TRBJ1-5

CDR3aa: ASSQGTTSPIQY
d_gene: TRBD2
abundance: .
v_gene: TRBV4-1
j_gene: TRBJ2-4

CDR3aa: ASSYGQGTEAF
d_gene: TRBD1
abundance: .
v_gene: TRBV7-9
j_gene: TRBJ1-1

CDR3aa: ASSERGQSYGYT
d_gene: .
abundance: .
v_gene: TRBV2
j_gene: TRBJ1-2

CDR3aa: ASSLGQGDYGYT
d_gene: TRBD1
abundance: .
v_gene: TRBV5-1
j_gene: TRBJ1-2

CDR3aa: ASSLGGQGRTSPQY
d_gene: TRBD1
abundance: .
v_gene: TRBV7-2
j_gene: TRBJ2-7

CDR3aa: ASSHRQGGNNQPQH
d_gene: TRBD1
abundance: .
v_gene: TRBV4-3
j_gene: TRBJ1-5

CDR3aa: ASSQDRIGNTIY
d_gene: .
abundance: .
v_gene: TRBV3-1/TRBV3-2
j_gene: TRBJ1-3

CDR3aa: ASSVGLAGAWGTDTQY
d_gene: TRBD2
abundance: .
v_gene: TRBV9
j_gene: TRBJ2-3

CDR3aa: ASSYSGGLGSYEQY
d_gene: TRBD2
abundance: .
v_gene: TRBV6-5
j_gene: TRBJ2-7

CDR3aa: ATFRPGLMNTEAF
d_gene: .
abundance: once
v_gene: TRBV10-3
j_gene: TRBJ1-1

CDR3aa: ASSRSDRGNEKLF
d_gene: TRBD1
abundance: .
v_gene: TRBV4-1
j_gene: TRBJ1-4

CDR3aa: ASSFDSSNTGELF
d_gene: .
abundance: few
v_gene: TRBV5-4
j_gene: TRBJ2-2

CDR3aa: ASSQDQREGRETQY
d_gene: TRBD2
abundance: .
v_gene: TRBV3-1/TRBV3-2
j_gene: TRBJ2-5

CDR3aa: ASSYSGGTDTQY
d_gene: TRBD2
abundance: .
v_gene: TRBV6-5
j_gene: TRBJ2-3

CDR3aa: ASSLRTGPSSYEQY
d_gene: TRBD1
abundance: .
v_gene: TRBV2
j_gene: TRBJ2-7

CDR3aa: AGSLAGSLGGYT
d_gene: .
abundance: .
v_gene: TRBV28
j_gene: TRBJ1-2

CDR3aa: SASALTGGYGYT
d_gene: TRBD1
abundance: .
v_gene: TRBV20-1
j_gene: TRBJ1-2

CDR3aa: ATSDPTGESYNEQF
d_gene: TRBD1
abundance: .
v_gene: TRBV24-1
j_gene: TRBJ2-1

CDR3aa: ASSTTGEGTEAF
d_gene: .
abundance: .
v_gene: TRBV6-5
j_gene: TRBJ1-1

CDR3aa: ASSIGGPGELF
d_gene: .
abundance: once
v_gene: TRBV19
j_gene: TRBJ2-2

CDR3aa: ASSKGQGSRKYGYT
d_gene: TRBD1
abundance: .
v_gene: TRBV28
j_gene: TRBJ1-2

CDR3aa: AITSPGVAGGPDTQY
d_gene: TRBD2
abundance: .
v_gene: TRBV10-3
j_gene: TRBJ2-3

CDR3aa: ASSLTPPRGGYT
d_gene: .
abundance: .
v_gene: TRBV28
j_gene: TRBJ1-2

CDR3aa: ASSYSNDFPNTGELF
d_gene: .
abundance: few
v_gene: TRBV6-2/TRBV6-3
j_gene: TRBJ2-2

CDR3aa: ASSQEIGGAKNIQY
d_gene: .
abundance: few
v_gene: TRBV4-2
j_gene: TRBJ2-4

CDR3aa: ASSDGQRITDTQY
d_gene: .
abundance: few
v_gene: TRBV6-5
j_gene: TRBJ2-3

CDR3aa: ASNTGTDYNEQF
d_gene: TRBD1
abundance: .
v_gene: TRBV7-9
j_gene: TRBJ2-1

CDR3aa: ASSLAGVSDTQY
d_gene: TRBD2
abundance: .
v_gene: TRBV7-3
j_gene: TRBJ2-3

CDR3aa: ASSLDLGGGGVSTDTQY
d_gene: TRBD2
abundance: .
v_gene: TRBV7-6
j_gene: TRBJ2-3

CDR3aa: ASSYRGRTDTQY
d_gene: TRBD1
abundance: .
v_gene: TRBV27
j_gene: TRBJ2-3

CDR3aa: ATGGTGLGYT
d_gene: .
abundance: once
v_gene: TRBV28
j_gene: TRBJ1-2

CDR3aa: ASSESLTGTGGYGYT
d_gene: TRBD1
abundance: .
v_gene: TRBV7-2
j_gene: TRBJ1-2